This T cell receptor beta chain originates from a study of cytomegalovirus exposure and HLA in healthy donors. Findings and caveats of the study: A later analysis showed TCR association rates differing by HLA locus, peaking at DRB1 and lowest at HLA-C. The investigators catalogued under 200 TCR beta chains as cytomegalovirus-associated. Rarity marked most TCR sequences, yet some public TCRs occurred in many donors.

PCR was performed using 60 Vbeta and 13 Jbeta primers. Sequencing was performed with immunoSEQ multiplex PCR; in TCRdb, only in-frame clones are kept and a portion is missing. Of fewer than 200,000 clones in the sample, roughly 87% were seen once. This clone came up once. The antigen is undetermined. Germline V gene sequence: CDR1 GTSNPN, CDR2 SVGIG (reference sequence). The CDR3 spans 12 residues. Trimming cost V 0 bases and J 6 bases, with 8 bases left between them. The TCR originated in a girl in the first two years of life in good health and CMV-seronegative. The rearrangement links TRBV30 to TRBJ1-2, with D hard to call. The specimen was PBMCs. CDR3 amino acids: CAWSVPGDGYTF. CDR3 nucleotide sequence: TGTGCCTGGAGTGTACCCGGGGATGGCTACACCTTC.